These 26 T cell receptor beta chains were sequenced from one sample in a study of technical replicates of blood from a handful of donors. Libraries were prepared by immunoSEQ multiplex PCR; TCRdb keeps only in-frame clonotypes and omits some of them. The repertoire includes 95,000 to 100,000 clones, more than 90% of them detected once, and about 0.21% sits in the top ten. Sequencing used T cells isolated from PBMCs. The receptors derive from a human donor in good health.

The chain combines TRBV10-3 with TRBJ1-2; 10 nucleotides align to TRBD1. The CDR3 length is 14 residues. Germline V gene sequence: CDR1 ENHRY, CDR2 SYGVKD. With V trimmed by 4 bases and J by 6 bases, 5 bases remained unmatched. CDR3 region: CAISGQGADHGYTF. In DNA form, the CDR3 reads TGTGCCATCAGTGGACAGGGGGCCGATCATGGCTACACCTTC.

The chain couples TRBV5-3 to TRBJ2-1, with 10 bases matching TRBD2. TRBV5-3 has ORF status, its function being uncertain. The trim removed 4 bases at V and 9 bases at J, leaving 13 bases unmatched. CDR3 length: 16 residues. The CDR3 bases are TGTGCCAGAAGCGGATCGTCTAGCGGGGGAGGAGGTGAGCAGTTCTTC. Amino acids: CARSGSSSGGGGEQFF.

The gene calls are TRBV27 and TRBJ2-1; 11 nucleotides agree with TRBD2. J gave up 5 bases and V 4 bases, and 4 bases lay outside the gene matches. CDR1 MNHEY and CDR2 SMNVEV come from the germline V gene (reference sequence). The CDR3 is made up of 15 amino acids. The CDR3 region is CASSSGTSGHNEQFF. CDR3 bases: TGTGCCAGCAGTTCCGGGACTAGCGGCCACAATGAGCAGTTCTTC.

The V call is TRBV5-4, the J call TRBJ2-7, with 10 bases lining up with TRBD1. V dropped 1 base and J dropped 4; count of bases not matched to a gene: 8. In germline, CDR1 is SGHNT, CDR2 YYREEE (reference sequence). This CDR3 contains 16 residues. The CDR3 is CASSLSPGQGLYEQYF. The CDR3 region has the DNA TGTGCCAGCAGCTTGTCCCCGGGACAGGGGTTATACGAGCAGTACTTC.

The chain has TRBV5-8 and TRBJ2-1; TRBD1 matches 8 bases. The V gene end was trimmed by 6 bases and the J gene end by 8 bases; junction bases not matched to a gene: 7. In germline, CDR1 is SGHTS, CDR2 YDEGEE. CDR3 length: 13 residues. The chain's CDR3 is CASNQDRADEQFF. In DNA form, the CDR3 reads TGTGCCAGCAATCAGGACAGGGCGGATGAGCAGTTCTTC.

V and J are TRBV19 and TRBJ2-3, with 11 bases that match TRBD1. The CDR3 has 17 amino acids. Germline V gives CDR1 LNHDA, CDR2 SQIVND (reference sequence). V shed 6 bases and J 3 bases; nucleotides not matched to a gene: 11. The DNA of the CDR3 is TGTGCCAGTAGCCTCGGGACAGGGGGAATGCTGACAGATACGCAGTATTTT. This encodes CASSLGTGGMLTDTQYF.

The chain combines TRBV5-6 with TRBJ2-1; 9 nucleotides match TRBD2. Losses at the gene ends were 3 bases for V and 6 bases for J; bases not matched to a gene: 7. Germline CDR1 reads SGHDT; CDR2 reads YYEEEE. This CDR3 spans 15 amino acids. The CDR3 loop reads CASSYFAGGGNEQFF. CDR3 DNA sequence: TGTGCCAGCAGCTACTTTGCGGGAGGGGGCAATGAGCAGTTCTTC.

V and J are TRBV11-3 and TRBJ2-7; 12 bases map to TRBD2. With 4 bases clipped from V and 2 bases from J, the junction kept 3 bases outside the gene matches. Germline values: CDR1 SGHNT, CDR2 YENEEA. This CDR3 is built from 15 residues. DNA for the CDR3: TGTGCCAGCAGCTCCCGGACTAGCGGGACCTACGAGCAGTACTTC. The encoded protein is CASSSRTSGTYEQYF.

This chain connects TRBV2 to TRBJ2-5, with D possibly TRBD1 on 7 matching bases. V lost 7 bases and J 5 bases, leaving 20 bases between the germline ends. CDR3 length: 15 amino acids. From germline, CDR1 is SNHLY and CDR2 FYNNEI. CDR3 residues: CASKGGTGVTETQYF. The CDR3, as DNA: TGTGCCAGCAAGGGGGGAACAGGGGTGACTGAGACCCAGTACTTC.

This rearrangement joins TRBV11-2 to TRBJ2-2, with D maybe TRBD2 (5 bases). Germline V gene data show CDR1 as SGHAT and CDR2 as FQNNGV. The CDR3 length is 16 residues. Trimming shortened V by 3 bases and J by 2 bases, and 13 bases separated the two germline ends. This chain's CDR3 is CASSFRLAVNTGELFF. DNA of the CDR3: TGTGCCAGCAGCTTTAGGCTAGCCGTAAACACCGGGGAGCTGTTTTTT.

The CDR3 nucleotides read TGTGCCAGCAGTTTAGGTGGGGAGATTCGCAATCAGCCCCAGCATTTT. Encoded protein: CASSLGGEIRNQPQHF. The chain recombines TRBV27 with TRBJ1-5; no firm D call. The V end lost 2 bases, the J end lost 2 bases, and 13 bases lay between the germline ends. Looked up from germline, CDR1 is MNHEY and CDR2 is SMNVEV (reference sequence). CDR3 length: 16 residues.

CDR3 region: CASSRDWRTYEQYF. The CDR3, as DNA: TGTGCCAGCAGCCGGGACTGGCGTACGTACGAGCAGTACTTC. The chain joins TRBV2 to TRBJ2-7; TRBD2 might be the D (6 bases). The CDR3 has 14 amino acids. Germline V lookup: CDR1 SNHLY, CDR2 FYNNEI. Deletions cut 6 bases from V and 4 bases from J, with 16 bases between.

V gene TRBV2 combines with J gene TRBJ2-3, with 8 bases aligning to TRBD2. Trimming took 7 bases from V and 6 from J; bases not matched to a gene: 9. In germline, CDR1 is SNHLY, CDR2 FYNNEI. This CDR3 region has 14 residues. DNA for the CDR3: TGTGCCAGCACCCCTCGGGGGGGCGACGATACGCAGTATTTT. Its protein is CASTPRGGDDTQYF.

The chain couples TRBV11-2 to TRBJ2-5; 7 bases line up with TRBD2. The CDR3 is 14 amino acids. The V and J ends lost 3 bases and 5 bases, in that order; junction bases with no gene match: 6. The germline CDR1 and CDR2 sequences are SGHAT and FQNNGV. CDR3 coding DNA: TGTGCCAGCAGCTTGATGGGGGGGGGTGAGACCCAGTACTTC. It encodes CASSLMGGGETQYF.

This clone was counted a few times. This rearrangement joins TRBV11-2 to TRBJ2-3; 13 positions match TRBD2. CDR3 size: 19 residues. Germline CDR1 and CDR2: SGHAT and FQNNGV. V lost 1 base to trimming and J lost 1 base; unmatched junction nucleotides: 8. CDR3 DNA: TGTGCCAGCAGCTTAGGGATACTAGCGGGGGGGTTCGGCACAGATACGCAGTATTTT. This encodes CASSLGILAGGFGTDTQYF. Full variable domain (outside the CDR3, taken from reference TRBV11-2 and TRBJ2-3): EAGVAQSPRYKIIEKRQSVAFWCNPISGHATLYWYQQILGQGPKLLIQFQNNGVVDDSQLPKDRFSAERLKGVDSTLKIQPAKLEDSAVYLCASSLGILAGGFGTDTQYFGPGTRLTVL.

The rearrangement links TRBV6-1 to TRBJ2-3, with TRBD2 identical over 7 bases. The CDR3 is made up of 16 amino acids. Germline V gene sequence: CDR1 MNHNS, CDR2 SASEGT. J lost 7 bases, V lost 0 bases, and 10 bases had no gene match. CDR3 protein: CASSEAGRELWNTQYF. Here the CDR3 DNA reads TGTGCCAGCAGTGAAGCAGGGCGGGAGCTATGGAATACGCAGTATTTT.

This chain joins TRBV7-9 and TRBJ2-5, with a weak D call TRBD2 (5 bases). In germline, CDR1 is SEHNR, CDR2 FQNEAQ (reference sequence). CDR3 size: 14 residues. V lost 4 bases, J lost 5 bases, and 14 bases lay in between. CDR3 DNA: TGTGCCAGCAGCTCCCTCGGGATTGCGGAGACCCAGTACTTC. Its translation is CASSSLGIAETQYF. The whole variable domain, remainder taken from reference TRBV7-9 and TRBJ2-5, is DTGVSQNPRHKITKRGQNVTFRCDPISEHNRLYWYRQTLGQGPEFLTYFQNEAQLEKSRLLSDRFSAERPKGSFSTLEIQRTEQGDSAMYLCASSSLGIAETQYFGPGTRLLVL.

The chain combines TRBV4-1 with TRBJ1-1, with 8 bases identical to TRBD1. V trimming: 6 bases; J trimming: 6 bases; junction bases outside the gene matches: 9. The CDR3 loop spans 14 amino acids. Germline values: CDR1 MGHRA, CDR2 YSYEKL. The CDR3 reads CASRQTGVVSEAFF. Here the CDR3 DNA reads TGCGCCAGCAGGCAGACAGGGGTGGTGTCTGAAGCTTTCTTT.

J is TRBJ1-1 and V is TRBV2; 9 bases are shared with TRBD1. Per germline, CDR1 SNHLY and CDR2 FYNNEI. The V segment lost 7 bases and the J segment 0 bases; nucleotides outside the gene matches: 3. The length of the CDR3 is 14 residues. This CDR3 is CASMGQGLNTEAFF. CDR3 nucleotide sequence: TGTGCCAGCATGGGACAGGGACTGAACACTGAAGCTTTCTTT.

The V and J genes are TRBV5-4 and TRBJ1-3, with D hard to call. The CDR3 totals 15 residues. Germline-derived CDR1 and CDR2 are SGHNT and YYREEE (reference sequence). V was clipped by 0 bases and J by 1 base, with 8 bases between them. CDR3 sequence reads: CASSLGRVSGNTIYF. The CDR3 DNA is TGTGCCAGCAGCTTGGGGAGGGTTTCTGGAAACACCATATATTTT.

The genes are TRBV27 and TRBJ2-1, with 10 positions matching TRBD2. Per germline, CDR1 MNHEY and CDR2 SMNVEV (reference sequence). J lost 3 bases, V lost 5 bases, and 19 bases had no gene match. This CDR3 contains 20 residues. The CDR3 region is CASSPRSLRGLAKDYNEQFF. The CDR3 DNA reads TGTGCCAGCAGTCCCCGAAGTCTAAGGGGACTAGCGAAAGACTACAATGAGCAGTTCTTC.

The chain has TRBV2 and TRBJ2-2; D may be TRBD2 (5 bases). The CDR3 runs to 16 residues. The germline CDR1 and CDR2 sequences are SNHLY and FYNNEI. Deletions cut 2 bases from V and 1 base from J, with 11 bases between. The DNA for the CDR3 is TGTGCCAGCAGTGAAACGGGGTCACAGAACACCGGGGAGCTGTTTTTT. Its translation: CASSETGSQNTGELFF.

J is TRBJ1-4 and V is TRBV4-2; no reliable D call. Trimming took off 0 bases at V and 2 bases at J, with 10 bases between the two ends. This CDR3 comprises 16 residues. Germline values: CDR1 LGHNA, CDR2 YNFKEQ. The CDR3 spells CASSQDPPQTNEKLFF. The CDR3 DNA sequence: TGTGCCAGCAGCCAAGACCCCCCACAGACTAATGAAAAACTGTTTTTT.

The chain couples TRBV7-9 to TRBJ2-5, with 10 positions matching TRBD1. This CDR3 has 16 amino acids. From germline, CDR1 is SEHNR and CDR2 FQNEAQ (reference sequence). Trimming took 3 bases from V and 4 from J; bases not matched to a gene: 8. CDR3 in amino acids: CASSLGPRTGGETQYF. CDR3 DNA sequence: TGTGCCAGCAGCTTGGGACCCCGGACAGGGGGAGAGACCCAGTACTTC. The full variable domain, rest sourced from reference TRBV7-9 and TRBJ2-5, is DTGVSQNPRHKITKRGQNVTFRCDPISEHNRLYWYRQTLGQGPEFLTYFQNEAQLEKSRLLSDRFSAERPKGSFSTLEIQRTEQGDSAMYLCASSLGPRTGGETQYFGPGTRLLVL.

This clone was recorded only once. V usage is TRBV7-6 and J usage is TRBJ1-3; 9 nucleotides line up with TRBD1. The V segment lost 6 bases and the J segment 4 bases; nucleotides outside the gene matches: 7. The V gene's germline CDR1 is SGHVS and CDR2 FNYEAQ. This CDR3 comprises 15 residues. Written as DNA, the CDR3 is TGTGCCAGCAGTGGACAGGGGCTAGGAGGAAACACCATATATTTT. Its protein is CASSGQGLGGNTIYF.

Here the CDR3 DNA reads TGTGCCAGCAGCCGGAGGCCCCGGGACAGTTTTACCTACGAGCAGTACTTC. This encodes CASSRRPRDSFTYEQYF. V gene TRBV5-6 combines with J gene TRBJ2-7; 7 bases match TRBD1. Per the germline V gene, CDR1 is SGHDT and CDR2 is YYEEEE. V dropped 4 bases and J dropped 2; count of bases not matched to a gene: 15. The CDR3 has 17 residues.